These 2 T cell receptor beta chains share one sample of origin, sequenced in a study of graft-versus-host responses after intestinal transplantation. Clones were read by immunoSEQ multiplex PCR, and TCRdb kept only the in-frame ones, dropping some. There are about 24,000 clones in the sample; approximately 85% occur only once, and roughly 0.99% lies in the top ten. This specimen was PBMCs, taken around 440 days after intestinal transplant. The receptors here all came from a human patient who received an intestinal transplant, so some T cells may come from the graft donor.

V usage is TRBV30 and J usage is TRBJ2-3; D gene uncertain. The CDR3 totals 14 residues. The V end was cut by 0 bases, the J end by 2 bases, with 9 bases between. Per the germline V gene, CDR1 is GTSNPN and CDR2 is SVGIG (reference sequence). CDR3 sequence reads: CAWSVWRTTDTQYF. CDR3 nucleotides: TGTGCCTGGAGTGTTTGGCGGACCACAGATACGCAGTATTTT.

The chain couples TRBV18 to TRBJ1-6, with 9 bases matching TRBD1. The CDR3 sequence is 18 residues long. CDR1 KGHSH and CDR2 LQKENI come from the germline V gene. The J segment lost 7 bases and the V segment lost 2 bases, leaving 12 bases of the junction unmatched. CDR3 in amino acids: CASSPLGQGLTGNSPLHF. CDR3 sequence (DNA): TGTGCCAGCTCACCATTGGGACAGGGACTAACCGGGAATTCACCCCTCCACTTT.